This entry lists 22 T cell receptor beta chains sequenced from one sample in a study of T cell responses to AZD1222 COVID-19 vaccine. Clones were sequenced by immunoSEQ multiplex PCR, and TCRdb holds only the in-frame ones, with some missing. The profile shows approximately 150,000 clones, roughly nine tenths of them singletons. This material consisted of peripheral blood, taken 28 days after the second dose of the MenACWY control vaccine. These receptors were taken from an adult who received the MenACWY meningococcal vaccine as a control.

The chain carries TRBV5-6 and TRBJ1-2; 12 bases are shared with TRBD1. Losses at the gene ends were 4 bases for V and 4 bases for J; bases not matched to a gene: 8. From germline, CDR1 is SGHDT and CDR2 YYEEEE. The CDR3 is made up of 16 amino acids. CDR3 sequence: CASSPGTGGAGYGYTF. As DNA, the CDR3 is TGTGCCAGCAGCCCCGGGACAGGGGGCGCGGGCTATGGCTACACCTTC.

V and J are TRBV5-8 and TRBJ2-7; tentative D call: TRBD2 (5 bases). The CDR3 has 16 residues. The V gene lost 2 bases and the J gene lost 3 bases, with 18 bases spanning the gap. The germline V gene has CDR1 SGHTS and CDR2 YDEGEE. The CDR3 sequence: CASSLYGLEANYEQYF. The CDR3 region has the DNA TGTGCCAGCAGCTTATATGGCCTGGAGGCGAACTACGAGCAGTACTTC.

The chain links TRBV19 to TRBJ2-3; D remains ambiguous. The germline V and J ends were trimmed by 5 bases and 2 bases, with 8 bases remaining between them. The CDR3 has 13 amino acids. CDR1 is LNHDA, CDR2 SQIVND, per germline (reference sequence). CDR3 loop: CASSRVNTDTQYF. The CDR3 DNA is TGTGCCAGTAGTCGGGTTAACACAGATACGCAGTATTTT.

The chain combines TRBV3-1 (or the pseudogene TRBV3-2) with TRBJ2-7; possibly TRBD2 for D (7 bases). CDR1 is LGHDT and CDR2 is YNNKEL in the germline V gene (reference sequence). Trimming stripped 2 bases from V and 4 bases from J, with 15 bases between. The CDR3 totals 15 residues. CDR3 in amino acids: CASSQTAGAGYEQYF. The CDR3 DNA follows: TGTGCCAGCAGCCAAACCGCGGGGGCAGGATACGAGCAGTACTTC.

In regard to this clone: Other DNA sequences in the same sample also yield this CDR3. This chain links TRBV4-3 with TRBJ2-3; a possible D gene is TRBD1 (6 bases). The V end was cut by 2 bases, the J end by 1 base, with 13 bases between. CDR3 size: 16 residues. The germline CDR1 and CDR2 sequences are LGHNA and YSLEER. The CDR3 DNA reads as TGCGCCAGCAGCCAAACAGGGTTAGTCGGCACAGATACGCAGTATTTT. Translated, it gives CASSQTGLVGTDTQYF.

The rearrangement links TRBV5-1 to TRBJ2-2; D remains ambiguous. Trimming pared 2 bases from V and 4 bases from J, leaving 9 bases between. Germline V gene data show CDR1 as SGHRS and CDR2 as YFSETQ. The CDR3 extends over 14 amino acids. Here the CDR3 DNA reads TGCGCCAGCAGCTTAGGACGGAGCACCGGGGAGCTGTTTTTT. This codes for CASSLGRSTGELFF.

The rearrangement joins TRBV6-5 to TRBJ1-3; D is unresolved. Per the germline V gene, CDR1 is MNHEY and CDR2 is SVGAGI. Deletions cut 2 bases from V and 4 bases from J, with 6 bases between. The CDR3 runs to 13 residues. CDR3 residues: CASSYMGGNTIYF. The CDR3 DNA is TGTGCCAGCAGTTACATGGGGGGAAACACCATATATTTT.

The chain carries TRBV5-1 and TRBJ2-3; TRBD1 matches 7 bases. Germline lookup yields CDR1 SGHRS and CDR2 YFSETQ. Trimming took 1 base from V and 0 from J; bases not matched to a gene: 2. This CDR3 is built from 15 residues. CDR3: CASSLTGQSTDTQYF. CDR3 DNA: TGCGCCAGCAGCTTGACGGGACAGAGCACAGATACGCAGTATTTT.

This clone was recorded once. The CDR3 DNA is TGTGCCAGCAGTGACCGACAGTTAGGGGTATACGAGCAGTACTTC. It specifies CASSDRQLGVYEQYF. The chain links TRBV6-1 to TRBJ2-7, with D tentatively TRBD1 (5 bases). Germline-derived CDR1 and CDR2 are MNHNS and SASEGT. CDR3 length: 15 amino acids. Trimming took off 3 bases at V and 4 bases at J, with 16 bases between the two ends.

V and J are TRBV7-2 and TRBJ1-6; possible D gene TRBD1, 5 bases. Per the germline V gene, CDR1 is SGHTA and CDR2 is FQGNSA. The CDR3 length is 14 residues. V was trimmed by 5 bases and J by 6 bases, leaving 11 bases between them. For the CDR3, the DNA is TGTGCCAGCAGCCCACGGGGCTTTAATTCACCCCTCCACTTT. This codes for CASSPRGFNSPLHF.

This clone has just a few counts. The chain couples TRBV11-3 to TRBJ2-2; D is possibly TRBD1 (6 bases). The CDR3 consists of 13 residues. The ends were cut back, 6 bases at V and 5 bases at J, with 10 bases in the middle. Germline lookup yields CDR1 SGHNT and CDR2 YENEEA. In DNA, the CDR3 is TGTGCCAGCAGTCAACAGGGTACCGGGGAGCTGTTTTTT. Its protein is CASSQQGTGELFF.

The J gene is TRBJ2-3, the V gene TRBV29-1; the D gene is possibly TRBD2 (6 bases). The V end lost 3 bases, the J end lost 6 bases, and 19 bases lay between the germline ends. The CDR3 runs 15 residues. Germline V gene data show CDR1 as SQVTM and CDR2 as ANQGSEA. CDR3 region: CSVDGPAGRGDTQYF. The CDR3 coding sequence is TGCAGCGTTGACGGTCCAGCGGGCCGTGGGGATACGCAGTATTTT.

V usage is TRBV6-2 or TRBV6-3 and J usage is TRBJ1-1; D is ambiguous. Trimming removed 2 bases from V and 3 bases from J, with 16 bases in between. Germline values: CDR1 MNHEY, CDR2 SVGEGT. This CDR3 region has 16 residues. The CDR3 sequence: CASSYLAMFGDTEAFF. As DNA, the CDR3 is TGTGCCAGCAGTTACCTCGCTATGTTTGGGGACACTGAAGCTTTCTTT.

The chain joins TRBV6-6 to TRBJ1-6; TRBD1 matches at 9 bases. Trimming cost V 6 bases and J 5 bases; bases outside gene matches: 5. Per the germline V gene, CDR1 is MNHNY and CDR2 is SVGAGI (reference sequence). The CDR3 extends over 15 amino acids. CDR3 in amino acids: CASRTGTGHNSPLHF. The CDR3 coding sequence is TGTGCCAGCAGAACCGGGACAGGGCATAATTCACCCCTCCACTTT.

V gene TRBV27 combines with J gene TRBJ1-5; D is ambiguous. V was trimmed by 5 bases and J by 2 bases, leaving 10 bases between them. The CDR3 extends over 14 amino acids. Germline V lookup: CDR1 MNHEY, CDR2 SMNVEV (reference sequence). The CDR3: CASSGLDGNQPQHF. The CDR3 bases are TGTGCCAGCAGTGGGCTCGACGGCAATCAGCCCCAGCATTTT.

This clone was found once. The J gene is TRBJ2-7, the V gene TRBV18; 10 positions match TRBD2. The CDR3 has 15 amino acids. Germline assignment: CDR1 KGHSH and CDR2 LQKENI. With 3 bases clipped from V and 3 bases from J, the junction kept 5 bases outside the gene matches. The CDR3: CASSPEREGRYEQYF. The CDR3 nucleotides read TGTGCCAGCTCACCTGAGCGGGAGGGCCGCTACGAGCAGTACTTC.

The chain couples TRBV19 to TRBJ1-4; TRBD1 aligns across 7 bases. Trimming at V came to 3 bases and at J to 8 bases, leaving 6 bases not matched to a gene. From germline, CDR1 is LNHDA and CDR2 SQIVND (reference sequence). The CDR3 runs to 14 residues. The CDR3 nucleotides read TGTGCCAGTAGTATTGTAACAGGGGAGGAAAAACTGTTTTTT. It codes for CASSIVTGEEKLFF. The whole variable domain, filled in from reference TRBV19 and TRBJ1-4, reads DGGITQSPKYLFRKEGQNVTLSCEQNLNHDAMYWYRQDPGQGLRLIYYSQIVNDFQKGDIAEGYSVSREKKESFPLTVTSAQKNPTAFYLCASSIVTGEEKLFFGSGTQLSVL.

The V gene is TRBV19, the J gene TRBJ2-2, with TRBD2 identical over 10 bases. The CDR3 is made up of 15 amino acids. V lost 5 bases, J lost 4 bases, and 4 bases stayed unmatched. Germline V gene lookup returns CDR1 LNHDA and CDR2 SQIVND (reference sequence). The CDR3 coding sequence is TGTGCCAGTAGTTGGACTAGCGGTTTCACCGGGGAGCTGTTTTTT. Translating it yields CASSWTSGFTGELFF. The full variable domain, rest sourced from reference TRBV19 and TRBJ2-2, is DGGITQSPKYLFRKEGQNVTLSCEQNLNHDAMYWYRQDPGQGLRLIYYSQIVNDFQKGDIAEGYSVSREKKESFPLTVTSAQKNPTAFYLCASSWTSGFTGELFFGEGSRLTVL.

The chain is built from TRBV30 and TRBJ1-4, with 9 bases identical to TRBD1. The J segment lost 9 bases and the V segment lost 5 bases, leaving 10 bases of the junction unmatched. From germline, CDR1 is GTSNPN and CDR2 SVGIG (reference sequence). This CDR3 has 14 residues. This chain's CDR3 is CAWETGTGSQKLFF. The CDR3 nucleotides read TGTGCCTGGGAGACCGGGACAGGGTCGCAAAAACTGTTTTTT.

V is TRBV4-3 and J is TRBJ2-3; possibly TRBD1 for D (5 bases). Germline lookup yields CDR1 LGHNA and CDR2 YSLEER. The CDR3 runs to 16 residues. Trimming took 0 bases from V and 2 from J, leaving 12 bases between them. CDR3 bases: TGCGCCAGCAGCCAAGACAAGTATGGGGCCACAGATACGCAGTATTTT. As protein: CASSQDKYGATDTQYF.

The rearrangement uses TRBV19 and TRBJ2-5, with TRBD2 identical over 9 bases. The CDR3 sequence is 17 residues long. V lost 7 bases and J lost 5; bases outside the gene matches: 17. CDR1 and CDR2 (germline): LNHDA, SQIVND (reference sequence). The CDR3: CASTPRWASGKEETQYF. The CDR3 bases are TGTGCCAGTACCCCGAGGTGGGCTAGCGGGAAGGAGGAGACCCAGTACTTC.

The V and J genes are TRBV2 and TRBJ2-6; D not certain. Germline assignment: CDR1 SNHLY and CDR2 FYNNEI. Trimming stripped 1 base from V and 4 bases from J, with 8 bases between. This CDR3 comprises 15 residues. CDR3 coding DNA: TGTGCCAGCAGTGAAGGCCTGTTCGGGGCCAACGTCCTGACTTTC. Residues: CASSEGLFGANVLTF.